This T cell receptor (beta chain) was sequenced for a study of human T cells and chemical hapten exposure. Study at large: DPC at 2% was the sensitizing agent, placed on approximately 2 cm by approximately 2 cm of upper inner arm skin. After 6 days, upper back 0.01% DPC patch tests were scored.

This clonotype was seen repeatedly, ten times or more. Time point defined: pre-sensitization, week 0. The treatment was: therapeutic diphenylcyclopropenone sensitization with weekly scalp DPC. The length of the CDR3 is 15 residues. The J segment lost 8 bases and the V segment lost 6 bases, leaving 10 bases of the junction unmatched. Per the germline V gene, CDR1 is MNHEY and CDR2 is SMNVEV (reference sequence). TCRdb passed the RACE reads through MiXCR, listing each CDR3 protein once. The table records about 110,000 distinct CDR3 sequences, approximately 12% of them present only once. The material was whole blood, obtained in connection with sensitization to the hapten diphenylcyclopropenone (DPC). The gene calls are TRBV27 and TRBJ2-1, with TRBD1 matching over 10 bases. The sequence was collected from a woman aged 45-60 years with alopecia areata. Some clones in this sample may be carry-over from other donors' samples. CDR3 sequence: CASSPRTGGRDEQFF. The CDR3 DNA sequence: TGTGCCAGCAGCCCCCGGACAGGGGGTAGGGATGAGCAGTTCTTC.